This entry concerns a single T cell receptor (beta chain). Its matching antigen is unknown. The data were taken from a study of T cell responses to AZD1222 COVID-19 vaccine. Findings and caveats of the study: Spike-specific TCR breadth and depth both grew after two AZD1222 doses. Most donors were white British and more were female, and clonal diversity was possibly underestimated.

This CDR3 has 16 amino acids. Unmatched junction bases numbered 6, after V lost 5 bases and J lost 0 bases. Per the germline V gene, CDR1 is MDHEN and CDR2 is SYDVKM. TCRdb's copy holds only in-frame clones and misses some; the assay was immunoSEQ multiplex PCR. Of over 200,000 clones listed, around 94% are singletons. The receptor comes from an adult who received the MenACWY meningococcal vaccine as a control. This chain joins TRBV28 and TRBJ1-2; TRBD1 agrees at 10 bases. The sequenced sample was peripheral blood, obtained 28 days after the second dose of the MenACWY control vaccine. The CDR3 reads CASSGQGGWANYGYTF. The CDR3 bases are TGTGCCAGCAGTGGACAGGGGGGCTGGGCTAACTATGGCTACACCTTC.